The 25 T cell receptor beta chains below were found in one sample sequenced in a study of blood T cells in healthy people across ages. Using a J-beta primer mix together with a sample-barcoded 5' primer, a second PCR was run for about 6 to 11 cycles. TCRdb re-called the 5' RACE reads with MiXCR, one entry per CDR3 protein. The sample comprises around 1,600,000 distinct CDR3 sequences, about 42% of which are singletons, and 4% rests with the top ten. The material sequenced was blood. Receptors were obtained from a woman between 18 and 30 years old in good health.

This clonotype was detected only a few times. The chain employs TRBV6-1 and TRBJ2-7; 15 positions agree with TRBD2. The junction had 4 bases not matched to a gene; V was cut back by 7 bases and J by 6 bases. The CDR3 has 14 residues. The V gene's germline CDR1 is MNHNS and CDR2 SASEGT. DNA for the CDR3: TGTGCCAGCACGTTGGGACTAGCGGGAGGCGAGCAGTACTTC. Residues: CASTLGLAGGEQYF.

The J gene is TRBJ2-1, the V gene TRBV3-1; possible D gene TRBD2, 6 bases. This CDR3 contains 16 residues. Deletions cut 3 bases from V and 7 bases from J, with 19 bases between. Germline CDR1 is LGHDT and CDR2 is YNNKEL (reference sequence). CDR3 sequence (DNA): TGTGCCAGCAGCCACAAGGTGGGTAGCGGAAGGAATGAGCAGTTCTTC. Its translation: CASSHKVGSGRNEQFF.

This clonotype has only a few counts. The chain recombines TRBV6-5 with TRBJ1-5, with TRBD1 matching over 9 bases. J lost 1 base, V lost 6 bases, and 4 bases had no gene match. The CDR3 is made up of 15 amino acids. Germline V CDR1 and CDR2: MNHEY, SVGAGI. CDR3 nucleotide sequence: TGTGCCAGCAGGCCCGGACAGGGGAGCAATCAGCCCCAGCATTTT. It yields the protein CASRPGQGSNQPQHF.

This sequence joins TRBV4-2 and TRBJ2-7; D possibly corresponds to TRBD2 (5 bases). V was trimmed by 0 bases and J by 5 bases, leaving 17 bases between them. The CDR3 has 16 residues. Germline values: CDR1 LGHNA, CDR2 YNFKEQ. CDR3 sequence (DNA): TGTGCCAGCAGCCAAGAGCTCCGGGGTGGGCATAACGAGCAGTACTTC. Translating it yields CASSQELRGGHNEQYF.

This sequence joins TRBV11-3 and TRBJ2-1, with a tentative D call TRBD2 (7 bases). Germline V gene lookup returns CDR1 SGHNT and CDR2 YENEEA. The CDR3 sequence is 15 residues long. V was trimmed by 3 bases and J by 8 bases, leaving 17 bases between them. The CDR3 protein is CASSLGGGLSYEQFF. The CDR3 bases are TGTGCCAGCAGCTTGGGCGGGGGCCTTAGCTATGAGCAGTTCTTC.

This clonotype has a count of ten or more. The rearrangement joins TRBV29-1 to TRBJ2-1; tentative D call: TRBD2 (6 bases). Germline V gives CDR1 SQVTM, CDR2 ANQGSEA. The CDR3 has 16 amino acids. Trimming left V 0 bases short and J 0 bases short, with 12 bases between. The CDR3 sequence: CSVEDGGGDSYNEQFF. DNA of the CDR3: TGCAGCGTTGAAGATGGAGGCGGGGACTCCTACAATGAGCAGTTCTTC.

This clonotype was detected only a few times. The chain links TRBV5-1 to TRBJ1-6; a possible D gene is TRBD1 (5 bases). Germline CDR1 is SGHRS and CDR2 is YFSETQ. There are 15 residues in the CDR3. Trimming pared 0 bases from V and 4 bases from J, leaving 8 bases between. The CDR3 DNA reads TGCGCCAGCAGCTTGGGACAGATTTATAATTCACCCCTCCACTTT. It translates to CASSLGQIYNSPLHF.

This clonotype has more than one count but fewer than ten. The rearrangement links TRBV20-1 to TRBJ2-3; D call uncertain. V lost 6 bases to trimming and J lost 5 bases, with 12 bases between them. The length of the CDR3 is 12 residues. Germline-derived CDR1 and CDR2 are DFQATT and SNEGSKA (reference sequence). CDR3 sequence: CSAEPDGDTQYF. The CDR3 region has the DNA TGCAGTGCCGAACCCGACGGAGATACGCAGTATTTT.

The table lists this clonotype with a few counts. The chain recombines TRBV5-1 with TRBJ2-7; possibly TRBD1 for D (6 bases). The end of the DNA aligns better with TRBJ2-5, so the J call may be wrong. This CDR3 is 14 amino acids long. Germline lookup yields CDR1 SGHRS and CDR2 YFSETQ. CDR3 sequence: CASSFPGQRETQYF. CDR3 bases: TGCGCCAGCAGCTTCCCCGGACAGCGAGAGACCCAGTACTTC.

The chain links TRBV27 to TRBJ2-7; 10 bases line up with TRBD2. The germline gives CDR1 MNHEY, CDR2 SMNVEV (reference sequence). The CDR3 extends over 17 amino acids. The junction had 15 bases not matched to a gene; V was cut back by 5 bases and J by 5 bases. CDR3 sequence (DNA): TGTGCCAGCAGTCCATGCCATTTTAGCGGGAGGTCCCACGAGCAGTACTTC. Translation gives CASSPCHFSGRSHEQYF.

This chain joins TRBV20-1 and TRBJ2-5, with D possibly being TRBD1 or TRBD2 (5 bases each). Germline CDR1 is DFQATT and CDR2 is SNEGSKA (reference sequence). Trimming took 2 bases from V and 5 from J, leaving 12 bases between them. The CDR3 loop spans 13 amino acids. DNA of the CDR3: TGCAGTGCTAGACTGCCGGGGCGGGAGACCCAGTACTTC. It is translated as CSARLPGRETQYF.

This clonotype was seen a few times. The V and J genes are TRBV2 and TRBJ2-1; tentative D call: TRBD1 (5 bases). Germline V lookup: CDR1 SNHLY, CDR2 FYNNEI. The CDR3 extends over 14 amino acids. V was pared by 8 bases and J by 3 bases, with 14 bases between. CDR3 DNA: TGTGCCAGCTGGGAACCGGACAACTACAATGAGCAGTTCTTC. Translation gives CASWEPDNYNEQFF.

This clonotype was seen more than once but under ten times. The genes are TRBV9 and TRBJ1-2; D is perhaps TRBD1 (5 bases). The CDR3 is made up of 15 amino acids. CDR1 and CDR2 from the germline V gene are SGDLS and YYNGEE. V was cut by 4 bases and J by 7 bases, with 20 bases left in between. The CDR3 nucleotides are TGTGCCAGCAGCCTCATGGGCAGGGTGATAAGTGGCTACACCTTC. Translating gives CASSLMGRVISGYTF.

The chain is built from TRBV12-3 or TRBV12-4 and TRBJ1-2; D ambiguous. Trimming cost V 11 bases and J 7 bases, with 17 bases left between them. CDR3 length: 12 residues. CDR3 in amino acids: CAGAAALGGYTF. DNA for the CDR3: TGTGCCGGCGCCGCGGCCCTGGGTGGCTACACCTTC.

The rearrangement joins TRBV18 to TRBJ1-3; D unclear. Germline V gene sequence: CDR1 KGHSH, CDR2 LQKENI. V lost 2 bases, J lost 2 bases, and 10 bases lay in between. There are 15 residues in the CDR3. The DNA for the CDR3 is TGTGCCAGCTCACCAGTGGAGCTAGCTGGAAACACCATATATTTT. Protein product: CASSPVELAGNTIYF.

The chain employs TRBV6-2 or TRBV6-3 and TRBJ2-1, with 7 bases lining up with TRBD1. The CDR3 loop spans 19 amino acids. Trimming cost V 6 bases and J 7 bases; bases outside gene matches: 24. Germline assignment: CDR1 MNHEY and CDR2 SVGEGT. Written as DNA, the CDR3 is TGTGCCAGCAGCCTCACCCGGGACAGTCTCCCGATTTACAGTAATGAGCAGTTCTTC. Protein product: CASSLTRDSLPIYSNEQFF.

The table lists this clonotype with a few counts. The J gene is TRBJ2-7, the V gene TRBV6-1; D is unclear. This CDR3 contains 12 residues. V was clipped by 7 bases and J by 2 bases, with 9 bases between them. Germline CDR1 is MNHNS and CDR2 is SASEGT. CDR3 bases: TGTGCCAGCAATCTCGCCGCCTACGAGCAGTACTTC. This codes for CASNLAAYEQYF.

This clonotype has a count of ten or more. The V gene is TRBV7-2, the J gene TRBJ1-1, with 10 bases that match TRBD1. V lost 1 base to trimming and J lost 4 bases; unmatched junction nucleotides: 3. Germline V CDR1 and CDR2: SGHTA, FQGNSA. The CDR3 is 15 amino acids. This chain's CDR3 is CASSLVGQGGTEAFF. The CDR3 coding sequence is TGTGCCAGCAGCTTAGTTGGACAGGGGGGCACTGAAGCTTTCTTT.

A note on this clonotype: One base away lies a much larger clone, so this may be a sequencing read error. The chain carries TRBV11-2 and TRBJ2-1; 9 bases align to TRBD2. This CDR3 spans 19 amino acids. V lost 0 bases to trimming and J lost 4 bases; unmatched junction nucleotides: 13. Germline loops: CDR1 SGHAT, CDR2 FQNNGV. The CDR3 loop is CASSLEATGAGGLYNEQFF. CDR3 DNA: TGTGCCAGCAGCTTAGAAGCTACTGGGGCGGGGGGGCTTTACAATGAGCAGTTCTTC.

This clonotype showed up just once. The chain has TRBV6-2 or TRBV6-3 and TRBJ1-1; no clear D. V lost 6 bases, J lost 12 bases, and 14 bases lay in between. The CDR3 is 11 residues long. CDR1 MNHEY and CDR2 SVGEGT come from the germline V gene. The DNA of the CDR3 is TGTGCCAGCAGCATGGACGAGGTCTCTTTCTTT. Translation: CASSMDEVSFF.

The V gene is TRBV6-1, the J gene TRBJ1-2; D may be TRBD1 (5 bases). Germline V gene data show CDR1 as MNHNS and CDR2 as SASEGT. The ends were cut back, 0 bases at V and 1 base at J, with 12 bases in the middle. The CDR3 extends over 16 amino acids. The CDR3 DNA reads TGTGCCAGCAGTGAAGCGCCGGGACGGGGTAACTATGGCTACACCTTC. This encodes CASSEAPGRGNYGYTF.

This chain uses TRBV4-1 with TRBJ1-4; tentative D call: TRBD1 (6 bases). Germline lookup yields CDR1 MGHRA and CDR2 YSYEKL. Trimming shortened V by 7 bases and J by 8 bases, and 17 bases separated the two germline ends. This CDR3 is 14 amino acids long. The CDR3 coding sequence is TGCGCCAGCAACCCTTCGACAGGTCGGGAAAAACTGTTTTTT. It is translated as CASNPSTGREKLFF.

Of note for this clonotype: Being one base from a much bigger clone, this may be a read error. Here the CDR3 DNA reads TGCAGCGTTCCAAAAGGCGGCAGGTCCTACAATGAGCAGTTCTTC. Encoded protein: CSVPKGGRSYNEQFF. The rearrangement links TRBV29-1 to TRBJ2-1; D is uncertain. Germline V gives CDR1 SQVTM, CDR2 ANQGSEA. This CDR3 region has 15 residues. V lost 5 bases, J lost 1 base, and 15 bases lay in between.

This clonotype was seen more than once but under ten times. This CDR3 is CSVAGGILNEQFF. For the CDR3, the DNA is TGCAGCGTTGCGGGAGGGATCCTCAATGAGCAGTTCTTC. The chain combines TRBV29-1 with TRBJ2-1; TRBD2 matches at 8 bases. Germline loops: CDR1 SQVTM, CDR2 ANQGSEA. V shed 4 bases and J 6 bases; nucleotides not matched to a gene: 5. The CDR3 loop spans 13 amino acids.

The chain couples TRBV7-8 to TRBJ2-7, with TRBD2 identical over 8 bases. V lost 8 bases to trimming and J lost 2 bases; unmatched junction nucleotides: 2. CDR3 length: 12 residues. Germline V gene sequence: CDR1 SGHVS, CDR2 FQNEAQ. DNA for the CDR3: TGTGCCAGCGGACTAGCAGCCTACGAGCAGTACTTC. It codes for CASGLAAYEQYF.